The 15 T cell receptor beta chains given below trace back to one sample, sequenced in a study of T cell repertoires in aging, cancer and after chemotherapy. Rearranged V-D-J TRB sequences were amplified with a mixed TRB-A/B primer pool. In TCRdb, the multiplex PCR reads were re-called with MiXCR into one record per CDR3 protein. The profile shows more than 2,500 distinct CDR3 sequences, approximately 24% of them singletons. Amplification of TCR beta used genomic DNA extracted from peripheral blood. What was sequenced was blood. The receptor set was obtained from a human donor with a solid tumor.

The sample holds a few counts of this clonotype. J is TRBJ1-6 and V is TRBV7-2, with 7 bases fitting TRBD1. The trim removed 8 bases at V and 0 bases at J, leaving 7 bases unmatched. Germline values: CDR1 SGHTA, CDR2 FQGNSA. There are 16 residues in the CDR3. In nucleotides, the CDR3 is TGTGCCAGCCGTCCGGGACAGAGCTCCTATAATTCACCCCTCCACTTT. The encoded protein is CASRPGQSSYNSPLHF.

This clonotype is medium-sized (0.01 to 0.1%) by share. V and J are TRBV6-4 and TRBJ2-7, with D maybe TRBD2 (6 bases). From germline, CDR1 is MRHNA and CDR2 SNTAGT. CDR3 length equals 13 residues. V was trimmed by 4 bases and J by 3 bases, leaving 10 bases between them. For the CDR3, the DNA is TGTGCCAGCAGTGTCGTTAGCGGCTACGAGCAGTACTTC. Residues: CASSVVSGYEQYF.

This clonotype is medium-sized by share. The chain links TRBV19 to TRBJ1-1, with D hard to call. V lost 6 bases and J 0 bases, leaving 8 bases between the germline ends. The CDR3 totals 13 residues. The germline CDR1 and CDR2 sequences are LNHDA and SQIVND (reference sequence). CDR3 residues: CASSPTMNTEAFF. DNA of the CDR3: TGTGCCAGTAGCCCTACAATGAACACTGAAGCTTTCTTT.

This clonotype was detected a few times. CDR3 nucleotide sequence: TGTGCCAGCAGAGGGCAGGGAGGAAACACTGAAGCTTTCTTT. Residues: CASRGQGGNTEAFF. The rearrangement joins TRBV12-3 or TRBV12-4 to TRBJ1-1, with D possibly matching TRBD1 (5 bases). The CDR3 contains 14 residues. Trimming pared 6 bases from V and 2 bases from J, leaving 13 bases between.

This clonotype was counted only a few times. The rearrangement joins TRBV10-3 to TRBJ1-1, with 7 bases fitting TRBD1. Trimming removed 6 bases from V and 5 bases from J; junction bases left unmatched: 9. Germline CDR1 and CDR2: ENHRY and SYGVKD. The CDR3 has 14 amino acids. This chain's CDR3 is CAISYTGEGTEAFF. CDR3 sequence (DNA): TGTGCCATCAGCTATACAGGGGAGGGGACTGAAGCTTTCTTT.

On this clonotype: With a much larger clone just one base away, this may be a read error. This chain links TRBV6-5 with TRBJ2-6; D is unclear. This CDR3 region has 13 residues. Between the trimmed V and J ends, which lost 9 bases and 1 base, there was a span of 7 bases. In germline, CDR1 is MNHEY, CDR2 SVGAGI. The CDR3 DNA sequence: TGTGCCAGGAGCGAGTCTGGGGCCAACGTCCTGACTTTC. Translation gives CARSESGANVLTF.

This clonotype was seen a few times. The V gene is TRBV6-6, the J gene TRBJ1-1, with no clear D. CDR1 is MNHNY and CDR2 is SVGAGI in the germline V gene (reference sequence). Trimming pared 8 bases from V and 8 bases from J, leaving 15 bases between. This CDR3 has 12 amino acids. The CDR3 reads CASFRGGREAFF. CDR3 in DNA: TGTGCCAGCTTCCGAGGTGGGCGAGAAGCTTTCTTT.

By sample share, this clonotype is medium-sized. The chain uses TRBV18 and TRBJ2-3; 14 nucleotides line up with TRBD2. CDR1 and CDR2 from the germline V gene are KGHSH and LQKENI. This CDR3 is built from 15 residues. The J segment lost 9 bases and the V segment lost 3 bases, leaving 5 bases of the junction unmatched. CDR3 coding DNA: TGTGCCAGCTCACCGGGACTAGCGGGGGAAGAGACGCAGTATTTT. It specifies CASSPGLAGEETQYF.

This clonotype is medium-sized by share. V gene TRBV19 combines with J gene TRBJ2-2, with TRBD2 matching 11 bases. This CDR3 comprises 18 residues. Losses at the gene ends were 7 bases for V and 6 bases for J; bases not matched to a gene: 16. Germline V gene sequence: CDR1 LNHDA, CDR2 SQIVND (reference sequence). CDR3 protein: CASTVGALAGGFPGELFF. The CDR3 DNA sequence: TGTGCCAGTACCGTAGGGGCCCTAGCGGGGGGCTTCCCCGGGGAGCTGTTTTTT.

This clonotype is medium-sized in the sample. The rearrangement links TRBV5-6 to TRBJ2-2; 12 bases map to TRBD2. V lost 2 bases and J lost 0; bases outside the gene matches: 5. CDR1 is SGHDT, CDR2 YYEEEE, per germline. This CDR3 spans 18 amino acids. The CDR3 DNA sequence: TGTGCCAGCAGCTTCCTAGCGGGGGGGCACTCGAACACCGGGGAGCTGTTTTTT. It codes for CASSFLAGGHSNTGELFF.

A note on this clonotype: The junction differs from germline at one of its ends, possibly a read error. The chain joins TRBV5-1 to TRBJ2-1; maybe TRBD2 (6 bases). Germline-derived CDR1 and CDR2 are SGHRS and YFSETQ. The CDR3 is 13 amino acids. The CDR3 spells CASSAGGANEQSF. The CDR3 bases are TGCGCCAGCAGCGCCGGAGGGGCCAATGAGCAGTCCTTC.

Remarks on this clonotype: A much more abundant neighbour one base away suggests this may be a read error. The rearrangement uses TRBV27 and TRBJ1-5; D remains ambiguous. V gave up 0 bases and J gave up 6 bases, with 9 bases separating them. The CDR3 loop spans 14 amino acids. The germline V gene has CDR1 MNHEY and CDR2 SMNVEV (reference sequence). In DNA form, the CDR3 reads TGTGCCAGCAGTTTATCGGGCAGGTTTCAGCCCCAGCATTTT. Its translation: CASSLSGRFQPQHF.

Regarding this clonotype: A junction boundary mismatches the germline segment, possibly from a read error. This chain joins TRBV4-3 and TRBJ2-1; TRBD2 matches 9 bases. This CDR3 is 17 amino acids long. Germline V gives CDR1 LGHNA, CDR2 YSLEER. CDR3 DNA: TGTGCCAGCAGCCAACTGGGACTAGCTTTGGTCTACAATGAGCAGTTCTTC. It encodes CASSQLGLALVYNEQFF.

This clonotype ranks as medium-sized. This sequence joins TRBV5-6 and TRBJ2-1, with TRBD1 matching 7 bases. The V segment lost 4 bases and the J segment 6 bases; nucleotides outside the gene matches: 13. The CDR3 loop spans 16 amino acids. The germline V gene has CDR1 SGHDT and CDR2 YYEEEE. Written as DNA, the CDR3 is TGTGCCAGCAGCCGCACCCTCGGGACAGCCAGCAATGAGCAGTTCTTC. Translated: CASSRTLGTASNEQFF.

The rearrangement uses TRBV7-3 and TRBJ2-3, with 7 bases identical to TRBD2. CDR3 size: 14 residues. V gave up 4 bases and J gave up 0 bases; unmatched junction bases: 1. From germline, CDR1 is SGHTA and CDR2 FQGTGA. The CDR3 loop is CASSSGLSTDTQYF. In nucleotides, the CDR3 is TGTGCCAGCAGCTCGGGACTAAGCACAGATACGCAGTATTTT.